This T cell receptor beta chain emerged from a study of control samples from healthy donors and cancer patients. This CDR3 has 14 residues. Trimming took 0 bases from V and 5 from J, leaving 10 bases between them. Per germline, CDR1 LNHNV and CDR2 YYDKDF (reference sequence). TCRdb keeps only in-frame clones here, not all; method: immunoSEQ multiplex PCR. The sample consists of roughly 63,000 clones, 90% of them appearing once. The chain couples TRBV15 to TRBJ2-5; D unclear. The clonotype originates from a man in his sixties with colorectal cancer. Sequencing used PBMCs. The CDR3 DNA reads as TGTGCCACCAGCAGAGATCGGGCGGTTGAGACCCAGTACTTC. Its translation: CATSRDRAVETQYF.